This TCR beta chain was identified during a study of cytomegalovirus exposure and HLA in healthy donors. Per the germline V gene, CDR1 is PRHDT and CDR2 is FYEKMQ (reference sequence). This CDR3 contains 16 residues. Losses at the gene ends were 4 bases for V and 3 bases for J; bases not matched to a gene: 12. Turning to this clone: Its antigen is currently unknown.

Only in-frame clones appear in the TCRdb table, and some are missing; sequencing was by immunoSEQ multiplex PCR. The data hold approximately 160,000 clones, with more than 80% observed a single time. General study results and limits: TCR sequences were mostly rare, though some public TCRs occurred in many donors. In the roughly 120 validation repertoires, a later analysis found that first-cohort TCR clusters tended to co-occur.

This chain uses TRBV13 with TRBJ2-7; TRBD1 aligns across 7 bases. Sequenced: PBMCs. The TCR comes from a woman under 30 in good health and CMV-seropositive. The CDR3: CASSSSGGTGLYEQYF. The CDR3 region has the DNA TGTGCCAGCAGCTCATCAGGGGGAACAGGTCTCTACGAGCAGTACTTC.